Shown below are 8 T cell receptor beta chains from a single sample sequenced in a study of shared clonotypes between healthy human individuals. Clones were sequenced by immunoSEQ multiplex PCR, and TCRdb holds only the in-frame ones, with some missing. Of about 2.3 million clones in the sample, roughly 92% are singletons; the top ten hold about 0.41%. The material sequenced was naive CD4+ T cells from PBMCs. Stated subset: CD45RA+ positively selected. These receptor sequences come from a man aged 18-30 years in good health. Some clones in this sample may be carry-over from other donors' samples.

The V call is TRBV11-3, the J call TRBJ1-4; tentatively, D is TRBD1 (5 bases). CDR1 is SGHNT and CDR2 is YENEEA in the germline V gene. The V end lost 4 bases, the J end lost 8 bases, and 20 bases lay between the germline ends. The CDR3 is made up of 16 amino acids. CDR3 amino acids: CASSSPNRDPGEKLFF. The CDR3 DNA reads TGTGCCAGCAGCTCACCCAACCGGGACCCAGGAGAAAAACTGTTTTTT. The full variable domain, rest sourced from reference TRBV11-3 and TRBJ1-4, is EAGVVQSPRYKIIEKKQPVAFWCNPISGHNTLYWYLQNLGQGPELLIRYENEEAVDDSQLPKDRFSAERLKGVDSTLKIQPAELGDSAVYLCASSSPNRDPGEKLFFGSGTQLSVL.

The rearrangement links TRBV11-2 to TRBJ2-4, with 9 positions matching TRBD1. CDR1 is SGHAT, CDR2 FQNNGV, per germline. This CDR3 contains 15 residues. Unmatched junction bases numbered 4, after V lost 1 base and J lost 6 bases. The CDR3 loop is CASSLGTGQGNIQYF. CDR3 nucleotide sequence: TGTGCCAGCAGCTTAGGTACGGGACAGGGAAACATTCAGTACTTC.

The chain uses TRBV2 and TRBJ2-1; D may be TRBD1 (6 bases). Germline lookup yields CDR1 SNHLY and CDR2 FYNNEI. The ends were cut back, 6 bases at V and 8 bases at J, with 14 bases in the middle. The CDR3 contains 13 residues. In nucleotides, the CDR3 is TGTGCCAGCAGGCCCAAAGGGGGATATGAGCAGTTCTTC. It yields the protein CASRPKGGYEQFF.

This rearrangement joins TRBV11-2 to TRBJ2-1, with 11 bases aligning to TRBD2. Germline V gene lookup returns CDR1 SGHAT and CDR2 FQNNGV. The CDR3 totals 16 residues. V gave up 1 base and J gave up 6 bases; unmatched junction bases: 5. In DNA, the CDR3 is TGTGCCAGCAGCTTAGTAGCGGGAGGGCCTGGCAATGAGCAGTTCTTC. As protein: CASSLVAGGPGNEQFF.

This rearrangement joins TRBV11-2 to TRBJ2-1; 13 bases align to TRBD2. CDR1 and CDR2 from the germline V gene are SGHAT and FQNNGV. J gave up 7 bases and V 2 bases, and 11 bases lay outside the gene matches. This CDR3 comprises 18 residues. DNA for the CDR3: TGTGCCAGCAGCTTACCCCGGACTAGCGGGAGAAGGGGAAATGAGCAGTTCTTC. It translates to CASSLPRTSGRRGNEQFF.

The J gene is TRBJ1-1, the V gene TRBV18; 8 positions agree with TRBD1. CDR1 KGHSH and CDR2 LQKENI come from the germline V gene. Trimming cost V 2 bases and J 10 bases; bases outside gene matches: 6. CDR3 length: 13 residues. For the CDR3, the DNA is TGTGCCAGCTCACCAGGAGACAGGGGAAGAGCTTTCTTT. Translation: CASSPGDRGRAFF. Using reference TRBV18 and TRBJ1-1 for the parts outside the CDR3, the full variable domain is NAGVMQNPRHLVRRRGQEARLRCSPMKGHSHVYWYRQLPEEGLKFMVYLQKENIIDESGMPKERFSAEFPKEGPSILRIQQVVRGDSAAYFCASSPGDRGRAFFGQGTRLTVV.

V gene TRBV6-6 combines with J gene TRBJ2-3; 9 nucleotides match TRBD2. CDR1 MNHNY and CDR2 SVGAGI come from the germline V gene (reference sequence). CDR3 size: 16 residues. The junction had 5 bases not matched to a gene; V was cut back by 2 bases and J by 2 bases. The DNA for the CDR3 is TGTGCCAGCAGTTACCCTGCTAGCGGGGCCACAGATACGCAGTATTTT. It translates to CASSYPASGATDTQYF.

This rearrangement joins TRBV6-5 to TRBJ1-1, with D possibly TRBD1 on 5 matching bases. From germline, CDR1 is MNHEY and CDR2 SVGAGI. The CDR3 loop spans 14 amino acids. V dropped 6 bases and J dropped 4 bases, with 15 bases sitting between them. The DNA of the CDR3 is TGTGCCAGCAGCCCCGTACAGGTTTTCACTGAAGCTTTCTTT. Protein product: CASSPVQVFTEAFF.